This T cell receptor (beta chain) was found in a study of spatial heterogeneity in lung cancer (dated by TCRdb to about 2019). Broadly, across the study: Beta-chain transcripts were consistently detected in greater numbers than alpha-chain transcripts, which likely reflects a higher abundance of beta-chain transcripts. Nonsynonymous mutation counts, determined by whole-exome sequencing of tumor tissue, were related to features of the TCR repertoire. In non-small cell lung cancer, the study quantitatively compared TCR alpha and beta repertoires across several tumor regions, matched nontumor lung, and blood. In the raw uncorrected reads, each unique combination of TCR and UMI appeared on average more than ten times. At surgery, some 220 tumor regions, around 65 matched nontumor lung samples and 56 PBMC samples were TCR-sequenced for both alpha and beta chains. Overall results and qualifications from the work: Additional single-cell paired TCR alpha and beta sequencing was considered necessary to confirm, at a functional level, the hypothesis that regional TCRs recognize regional mutations. Ubiquitous expanded tumor TCRs were found in blood more often at tumor resection than at routine follow-up.

As for this clonotype: Its antigen has not been determined. The sample holds no much larger clone one base away, and base qualities are not on file.

The sample's time point label, decoded: sample taken at primary tumor resection. Whole RNA extracted from tumor and nontumor lung tissue, or from cryopreserved PBMC samples, was used for TCR sequencing without cell sorting. The donors were 65 to 85 patients from the lung TRACERx cohort who had early-stage, untreated non-small cell lung cancer. A patient was chosen for TCR sequencing only when enough RNA was available from at least two tumor regions. The CDR3 numbers 16 residues from cysteine through phenylalanine. The retained sequence is limited to the CDR3, 48 bases, with the frame set at the first base. The germline V end is reduced by 6 bases and the J end by 4 bases; junction bases left unmatched: 9. The protocol used for the library was 5' RACE. The sample was run on a NextSeq 500. To allow correction of PCR and sequencing errors, the TCR library protocol tagged every TCR cDNA molecule with a unique molecular identifier. The original methods were these. TCR identification, UMI-based error correction and CDR3 extraction were performed with Decombinator tools. TCRs above a frequency of 2 per 1,000, corresponding to the top 1% of the tumor frequency distribution, were defined as expanded. Renyi diversity was computed with the R vegan package after each repertoire had been subsampled 100 times to 5,000 TCRs. CDR3 similarity networks were built from amino acid triplet string-kernel similarity, connecting CDR3s with pairwise similarity above 0.82. In-frame beta chains were kept once TCRdb had trimmed the public reads at Q25 with fastp and called clones with MiXCR. Each CDR3 protein gets just one entry, which takes the most common genes and DNA from the rows behind it. What appears here as the V and J calls and clone size reflects TCRdb's work, not the paper's. The sample has 82,000 or so distinct CDR3 sequences on record, over 9.5% of them singletons. 4.5% to 5.5% of the sample rests with the top ten.

This TCR was recovered from a male donor with early-stage non-small cell lung cancer. The sequences come from PBMCs, collected at surgery. This sequence uses TRBV12-3 or TRBV12-4 and TRBJ2-1; TRBD2 lines up with 10 middle nucleotides. The CDR3 region reads CASRQSGRVYYNEQFF. The nucleotides are TGTGCCAGCAGGCAAAGCGGGAGGGTGTATTACAATGAGCAGTTCTTC.